This T cell receptor beta chain appears in the sequencing data of a study of blood T cell repertoires in COVID-19. Study context: From T cells, B-cell-depleted T cells, or PBMCs came the material, which was cDNA or gDNA.

Measured with immunoSEQ multiplex PCR; TCRdb has only the in-frame clones, and not every one. The table has under 450,000 clones, just over 90% seen once. The cohort comprised adults aged roughly 18 to 90 years residing in about 25 US areas. Clinical histories supplied by participants themselves formed the basis of cohort assignment. Germline CDR1 is LGHDT and CDR2 is YNNKEL (reference sequence). The CDR3 contains 18 residues. After removal of 0 bases from V and 1 base from J, the junction contained 6 bases not matched to a gene. The chain couples TRBV3-1 (or the pseudogene TRBV3-2) to TRBJ2-4; 10 nucleotides match TRBD2. The receptor was derived from a woman between 40 and 50 years old who had been exposed to COVID-19. The sample was PBMCs or T cells enriched from blood (not recorded which). CDR3 in DNA: TGTGCCAGCAGCCAAGATGTCACTAGCGGGACTGCCAAAAACATTCAGTACTTC. Translation: CASSQDVTSGTAKNIQYF.